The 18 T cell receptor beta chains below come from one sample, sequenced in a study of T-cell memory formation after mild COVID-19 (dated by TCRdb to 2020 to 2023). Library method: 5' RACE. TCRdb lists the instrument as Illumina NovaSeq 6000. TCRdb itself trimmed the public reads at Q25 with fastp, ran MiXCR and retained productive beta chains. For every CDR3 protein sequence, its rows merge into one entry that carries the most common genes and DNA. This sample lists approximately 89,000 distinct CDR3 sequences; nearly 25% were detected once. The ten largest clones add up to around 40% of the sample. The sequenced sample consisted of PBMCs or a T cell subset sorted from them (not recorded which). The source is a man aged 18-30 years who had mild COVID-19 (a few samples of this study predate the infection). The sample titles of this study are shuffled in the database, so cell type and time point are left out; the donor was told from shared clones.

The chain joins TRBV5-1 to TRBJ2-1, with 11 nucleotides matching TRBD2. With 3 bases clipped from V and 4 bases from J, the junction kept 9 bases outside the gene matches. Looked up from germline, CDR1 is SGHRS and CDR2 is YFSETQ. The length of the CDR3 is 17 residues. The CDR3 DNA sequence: TGCGCCAGCAGCTGGAATTTAGCGGGGGGGCGGTACAATGAGCAGTTCTTC. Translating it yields CASSWNLAGGRYNEQFF.

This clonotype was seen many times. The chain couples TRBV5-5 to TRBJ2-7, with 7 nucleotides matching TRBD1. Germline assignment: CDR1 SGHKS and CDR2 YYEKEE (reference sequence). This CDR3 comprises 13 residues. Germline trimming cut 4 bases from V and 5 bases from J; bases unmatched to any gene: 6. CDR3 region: CASSDDRVDEQYF. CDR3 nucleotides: TGTGCCAGCAGCGACGACAGGGTTGACGAGCAGTACTTC.

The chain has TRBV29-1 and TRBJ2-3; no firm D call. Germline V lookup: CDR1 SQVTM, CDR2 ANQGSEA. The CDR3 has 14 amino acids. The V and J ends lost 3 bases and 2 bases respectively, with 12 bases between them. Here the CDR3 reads CSVESVSVTDTQYF. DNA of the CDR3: TGCAGCGTTGAGAGTGTCTCTGTCACAGATACGCAGTATTTT.

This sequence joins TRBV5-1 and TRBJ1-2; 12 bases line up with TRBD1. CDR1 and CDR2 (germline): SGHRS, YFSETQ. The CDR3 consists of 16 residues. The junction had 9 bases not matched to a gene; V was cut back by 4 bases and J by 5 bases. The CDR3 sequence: CASSVTGTGGSYGYTF. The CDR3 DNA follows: TGCGCCAGCAGCGTAACCGGGACAGGGGGCAGTTATGGCTACACCTTC.

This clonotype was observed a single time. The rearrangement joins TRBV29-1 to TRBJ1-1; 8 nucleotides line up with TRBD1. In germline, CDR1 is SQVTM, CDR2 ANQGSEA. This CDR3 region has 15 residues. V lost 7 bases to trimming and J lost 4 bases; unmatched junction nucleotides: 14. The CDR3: CSGQGQGWGRTEAFF. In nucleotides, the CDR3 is TGCAGCGGCCAAGGACAGGGTTGGGGACGCACTGAAGCTTTCTTT.

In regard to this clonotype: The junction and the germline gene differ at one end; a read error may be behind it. Written as DNA, the CDR3 is TGTGCCGTCACGGGACTATCCACCGGAGAGCTGTTTTTT. Translating it yields CAVTGLSTGELFF. The chain has TRBV7-7 and TRBJ2-2, with 7 bases lining up with TRBD2. CDR3 size: 13 residues. Germline assignment: CDR1 SSHAT and CDR2 FNYEAQ (reference sequence).

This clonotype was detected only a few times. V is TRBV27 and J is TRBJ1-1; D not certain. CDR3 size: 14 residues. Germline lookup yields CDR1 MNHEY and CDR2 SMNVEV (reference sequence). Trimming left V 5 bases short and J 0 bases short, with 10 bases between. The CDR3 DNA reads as TGTGCCAGCAGTATCCAGGAGATGAACACTGAAGCTTTCTTT. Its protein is CASSIQEMNTEAFF.

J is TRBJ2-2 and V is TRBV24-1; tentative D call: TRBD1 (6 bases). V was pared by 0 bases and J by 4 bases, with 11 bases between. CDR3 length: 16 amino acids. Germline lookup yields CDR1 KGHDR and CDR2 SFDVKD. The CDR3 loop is CATSDLGQGLTGELFF. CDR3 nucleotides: TGTGCCACCAGTGATTTGGGGCAGGGGCTCACCGGGGAGCTGTTTTTT.

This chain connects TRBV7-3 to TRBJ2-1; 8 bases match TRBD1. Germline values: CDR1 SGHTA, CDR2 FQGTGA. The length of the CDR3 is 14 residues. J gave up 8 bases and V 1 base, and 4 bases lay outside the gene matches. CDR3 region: CASSLSYRGDEQFF. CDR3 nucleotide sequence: TGTGCCAGCAGCTTAAGCTACAGGGGGGATGAGCAGTTCTTC.

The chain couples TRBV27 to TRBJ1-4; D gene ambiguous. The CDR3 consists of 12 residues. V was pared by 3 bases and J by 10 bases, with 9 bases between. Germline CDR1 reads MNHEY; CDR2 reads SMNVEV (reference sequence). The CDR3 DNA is TGTGCCAGCAGTTTTGTTGCAGGAAAACTGTTTTTT. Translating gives CASSFVAGKLFF.

CDR3 residues: CATSGAGDGYGYTF. Here the CDR3 DNA reads TGTGCCACCAGCGGGGCAGGGGACGGCTATGGCTACACCTTC. J is TRBJ1-2 and V is TRBV15; D may be TRBD1 (6 bases). From germline, CDR1 is LNHNV and CDR2 YYDKDF (reference sequence). V gave up 5 bases and J gave up 4 bases, with 14 bases separating them. CDR3 length: 14 amino acids.

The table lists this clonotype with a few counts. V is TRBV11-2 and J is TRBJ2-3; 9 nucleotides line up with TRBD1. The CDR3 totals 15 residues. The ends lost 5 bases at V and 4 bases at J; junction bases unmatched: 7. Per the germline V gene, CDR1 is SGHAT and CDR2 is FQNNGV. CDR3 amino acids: CASSKTGGAADTQYF. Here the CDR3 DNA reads TGTGCCAGCAGCAAAACAGGGGGCGCGGCAGATACGCAGTATTTT.

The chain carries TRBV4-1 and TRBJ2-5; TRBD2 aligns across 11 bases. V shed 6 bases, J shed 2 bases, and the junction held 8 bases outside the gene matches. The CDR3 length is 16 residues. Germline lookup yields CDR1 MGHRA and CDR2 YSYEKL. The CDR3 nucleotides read TGCGCCAGCAGTCTGATGACTAGCGGGGTACAAGAGACCCAGTACTTC. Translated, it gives CASSLMTSGVQETQYF.

The CDR3 sequence is CASSLGDLNTEAFF. Written as DNA, the CDR3 is TGTGCCAGCAGCTTAGGGGACCTGAACACTGAAGCTTTCTTT. V and J are TRBV7-9 and TRBJ1-1; TRBD1 might be the D (5 bases). Between the trimmed V and J ends, which lost 1 base and 0 bases, there was a span of 6 bases. From germline, CDR1 is SEHNR and CDR2 FQNEAQ (reference sequence). This CDR3 is 14 amino acids long.

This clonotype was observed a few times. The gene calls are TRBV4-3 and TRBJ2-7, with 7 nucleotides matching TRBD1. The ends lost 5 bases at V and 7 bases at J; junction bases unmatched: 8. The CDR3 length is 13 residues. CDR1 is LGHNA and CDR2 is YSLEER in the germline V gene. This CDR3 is CASSGDRVEEQYV. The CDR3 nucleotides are TGCGCCAGCAGCGGAGACAGGGTTGAAGAGCAGTACGTC.

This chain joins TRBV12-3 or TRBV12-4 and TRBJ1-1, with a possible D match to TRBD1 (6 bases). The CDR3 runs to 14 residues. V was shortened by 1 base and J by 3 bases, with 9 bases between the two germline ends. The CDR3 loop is CASSLGAGDTEAFF. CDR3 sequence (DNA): TGTGCCAGCAGTTTAGGGGCAGGGGACACTGAAGCTTTCTTT.

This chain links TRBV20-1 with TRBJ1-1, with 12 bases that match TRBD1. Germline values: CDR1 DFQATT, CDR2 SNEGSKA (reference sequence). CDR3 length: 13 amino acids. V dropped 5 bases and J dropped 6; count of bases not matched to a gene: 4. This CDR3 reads CSAAGTGGPEAFF. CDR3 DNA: TGCAGTGCTGCCGGGACAGGGGGCCCTGAAGCTTTCTTT.

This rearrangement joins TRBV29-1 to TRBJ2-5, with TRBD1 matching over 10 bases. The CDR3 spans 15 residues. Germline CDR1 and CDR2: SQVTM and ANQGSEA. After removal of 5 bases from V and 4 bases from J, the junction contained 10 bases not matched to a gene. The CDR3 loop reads CSVPLDRGLGETQYF. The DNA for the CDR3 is TGCAGCGTTCCTCTCGACAGGGGGCTCGGAGAGACCCAGTACTTC.